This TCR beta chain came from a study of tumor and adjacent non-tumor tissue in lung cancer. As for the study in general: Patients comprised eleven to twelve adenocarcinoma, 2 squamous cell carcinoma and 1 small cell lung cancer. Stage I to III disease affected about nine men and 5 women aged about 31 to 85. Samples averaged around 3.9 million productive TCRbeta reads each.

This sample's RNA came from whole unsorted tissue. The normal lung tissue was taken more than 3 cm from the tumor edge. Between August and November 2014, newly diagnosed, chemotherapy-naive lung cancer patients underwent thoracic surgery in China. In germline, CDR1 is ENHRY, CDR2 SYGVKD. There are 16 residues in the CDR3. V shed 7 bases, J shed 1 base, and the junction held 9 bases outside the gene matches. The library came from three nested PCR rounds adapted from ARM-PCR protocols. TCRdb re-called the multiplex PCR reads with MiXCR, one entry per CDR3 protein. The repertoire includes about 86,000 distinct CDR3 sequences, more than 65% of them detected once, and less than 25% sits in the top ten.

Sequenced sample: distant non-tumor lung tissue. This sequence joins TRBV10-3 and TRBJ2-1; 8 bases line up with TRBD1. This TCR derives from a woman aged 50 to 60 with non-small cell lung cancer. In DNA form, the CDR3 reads TGTGCCATCATTGACCCCGGGACAGGATCCTACAATGAGCAGTTCTTC. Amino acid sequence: CAIIDPGTGSYNEQFF.